What follows are 18 T cell receptor beta chains derived from one specimen sequenced in a study of shared clonotypes between healthy human individuals. The assay was immunoSEQ multiplex PCR, and TCRdb's table has in-frame clones only and misses some. The table shows around 750,000 clones, with around 74% occurring only once. The sequenced material came from memory CD4+ T cells sorted from blood. Subset reported: CD45RA-negative fraction. These receptors all stem from a woman in her twenties or thirties in good health.

This chain uses TRBV15 with TRBJ1-2; TRBD1 agrees at 7 bases. The CDR3 spans 16 residues. With 1 base clipped from V and 0 bases from J, the junction kept 5 bases outside the gene matches. Germline V gene lookup returns CDR1 LNHNV and CDR2 YYDKDF (reference sequence). CDR3 coding DNA: TGTGCCACCAGCAGAGGGGGACAGTTAGCTAACTATGGCTACACCTTC. This translates into CATSRGGQLANYGYTF.

V gene TRBV6-4 combines with J gene TRBJ1-4, with 8 positions matching TRBD1. Germline CDR1 is MRHNA and CDR2 is SNTAGT. The V segment lost 2 bases and the J segment 5 bases; nucleotides outside the gene matches: 1. The CDR3 covers 14 residues. The CDR3 sequence is CASSDGQGNEKLFF. DNA of the CDR3: TGTGCCAGCAGTGACGGACAGGGCAATGAAAAACTGTTTTTT.

This chain links TRBV5-1 with TRBJ1-1; a possible D gene is TRBD1 (6 bases). The V gene's germline CDR1 is SGHRS and CDR2 YFSETQ. The CDR3 runs to 15 residues. The V and J ends lost 1 base and 5 bases respectively, with 15 bases between them. The CDR3 DNA is TGCGCCAGCAGCTTGTCTTTGGGGGCAGGTACTGAAGCTTTCTTT. Its translation: CASSLSLGAGTEAFF.

The genes are TRBV2 and TRBJ2-5, with 10 bases fitting TRBD1. CDR3 length: 14 amino acids. CDR1 and CDR2 (germline): SNHLY, FYNNEI. V lost 11 bases to trimming and J lost 5 bases; unmatched junction nucleotides: 11. This CDR3 is CAAAGQGLWETQYF. CDR3 bases: TGTGCCGCGGCGGGACAGGGGCTCTGGGAGACCCAGTACTTC.

The rearrangement uses TRBV5-1 and TRBJ2-7; 12 positions match TRBD1. CDR3 length: 15 amino acids. CDR1 SGHRS and CDR2 YFSETQ come from the germline V gene. V gave up 4 bases and J gave up 7 bases; unmatched junction bases: 9. The CDR3 here is CASSAGTGGAGEQYF. The CDR3 nucleotides are TGCGCCAGCAGCGCCGGGACAGGGGGCGCGGGGGAGCAGTACTTC.

The rearrangement joins TRBV5-1 to TRBJ2-2; D ambiguous. This CDR3 has 15 residues. The ends were cut back, 1 base at V and 0 bases at J, with 7 bases in the middle. From germline, CDR1 is SGHRS and CDR2 YFSETQ. CDR3 protein: CASSLFESNTGELFF. The CDR3 DNA sequence: TGCGCCAGCAGCTTGTTTGAGTCGAACACCGGGGAGCTGTTTTTT.

This chain connects TRBV5-1 to TRBJ1-4, with D possibly matching TRBD1 (6 bases). Trimming took off 4 bases at V and 8 bases at J, with 15 bases between the two ends. Germline assignment: CDR1 SGHRS and CDR2 YFSETQ. The CDR3 contains 14 residues. The CDR3 is CASSGGGSDEKLFF. The CDR3 DNA is TGCGCCAGCAGCGGAGGGGGTTCAGACGAAAAACTGTTTTTT.

The chain couples TRBV28 to TRBJ2-7, with D unresolved. Deletions cut 7 bases from V and 4 bases from J, with 14 bases between. This CDR3 contains 13 residues. Germline V lookup: CDR1 MDHEN, CDR2 SYDVKM. CDR3 nucleotide sequence: TGTGCCAGCAACGCCGGCAACGGTTACGAGCAGTACTTC. Its protein is CASNAGNGYEQYF.

The V call is TRBV19, the J call TRBJ2-5; 7 bases fit TRBD2. J was trimmed by 5 bases and V by 7 bases; bases with no gene match: 13. The CDR3 has 15 residues. In germline, CDR1 is LNHDA, CDR2 SQIVND (reference sequence). For the CDR3, the DNA is TGTGCCAGTAAATACCGGGCGGGACTAAGGGAGACCCAGTACTTC. Encoded protein: CASKYRAGLRETQYF.

This clone came up a few times. The chain uses TRBV11-2 and TRBJ1-5, with TRBD1 matching over 7 bases. CDR1 and CDR2 (germline): SGHAT, FQNNGV. The length of the CDR3 is 15 residues. J gave up 2 bases and V 5 bases, and 6 bases lay outside the gene matches. The CDR3 coding sequence is TGTGCCAGCAGCCCCGACAGGGTGGGCAATCAGCCCCAGCATTTT. Amino acids: CASSPDRVGNQPQHF. Full variable domain (remainder filled in from reference TRBV11-2 and TRBJ1-5): EAGVAQSPRYKIIEKRQSVAFWCNPISGHATLYWYQQILGQGPKLLIQFQNNGVVDDSQLPKDRFSAERLKGVDSTLKIQPAKLEDSAVYLCASSPDRVGNQPQHFGDGTRLSIL.

The rearrangement joins TRBV5-1 to TRBJ1-1; TRBD1 agrees at 7 bases. The CDR3 covers 14 residues. From germline, CDR1 is SGHRS and CDR2 YFSETQ. The J segment lost 5 bases and the V segment lost 4 bases, leaving 8 bases of the junction unmatched. The CDR3 nucleotides read TGCGCCAGCAGCCCAGGGGGAGGTGGGACTGAAGCTTTCTTT. This encodes CASSPGGGGTEAFF.

CDR3 nucleotide sequence: TGTGCCAGCAGGAAGGGACAGGAATTTAACTATGGCTACACCTTC. Its translation is CASRKGQEFNYGYTF. V is TRBV2 and J is TRBJ1-2; 8 nucleotides align to TRBD1. The CDR3 is 15 amino acids. V lost 6 bases and J lost 1; bases outside the gene matches: 7. CDR1 and CDR2 (germline): SNHLY, FYNNEI.

This clone was seen a few times. The chain recombines TRBV5-1 with TRBJ2-3; 10 nucleotides align to TRBD2. Unmatched junction bases numbered 6, after V lost 5 bases and J lost 0 bases. The CDR3 runs to 16 residues. Germline V gene sequence: CDR1 SGHRS, CDR2 YFSETQ. CDR3 nucleotide sequence: TGCGCCAGCAGTCCTCTGACTAGCGGGAGCACAGATACGCAGTATTTT. It is translated as CASSPLTSGSTDTQYF.

This chain links TRBV25-1 with TRBJ2-7; a weak D match, TRBD2 (6 bases). Trimming removed 2 bases at V and 0 bases at J, with 8 bases between. Looked up from germline, CDR1 is MGHDK and CDR2 is SYGVNS. The length of the CDR3 is 14 residues. CDR3 bases: TGTGCCAGCAGTGAAGGAGGGAGCTCCTACGAGCAGTACTTC. Its translation is CASSEGGSSYEQYF.

This clone was seen a handful of times. The chain recombines TRBV28 with TRBJ1-5; 8 positions match TRBD1. Trimming at V came to 5 bases and at J to 5 bases, leaving 5 bases not matched to a gene. CDR1 and CDR2 from the germline V gene are MDHEN and SYDVKM. The CDR3 runs to 14 residues. As DNA, the CDR3 is TGTGCCAGCAGTACCGGACAGGGACATCAGCCCCAGCATTTT. It yields the protein CASSTGQGHQPQHF.

The chain recombines TRBV19 with TRBJ2-1, with 11 positions matching TRBD1. The germline V gene has CDR1 LNHDA and CDR2 SQIVND (reference sequence). The CDR3 has 15 amino acids. Germline trimming cut 4 bases from V and 7 bases from J; bases unmatched to any gene: 6. CDR3 sequence: CASSNSGTGGNEQFF. The CDR3 DNA follows: TGTGCCAGTAGTAACTCCGGGACAGGGGGGAATGAGCAGTTCTTC.

The rearrangement joins TRBV7-6 to TRBJ2-5; D perhaps matches TRBD2 (5 bases). Trimming pared 5 bases from V and 1 base from J, leaving 14 bases between. Germline values: CDR1 SGHVS, CDR2 FNYEAQ. The CDR3 has 15 amino acids. This CDR3 is CASSLRPEAQETQYF. The DNA for the CDR3 is TGTGCCAGCAGCCTTAGACCGGAGGCCCAAGAGACCCAGTACTTC.

Worth noting for this clone: This sample includes further DNA sequences coding for the same CDR3. The chain recombines TRBV19 with TRBJ1-5; D may be TRBD1 (5 bases). The CDR3 is 13 residues long. V gave up 4 bases and J gave up 5 bases, with 9 bases separating them. The germline CDR1 and CDR2 sequences are LNHDA and SQIVND (reference sequence). The CDR3 here is CASSKTEDQPQHF. The CDR3 region has the DNA TGTGCCAGTAGTAAGACAGAGGATCAGCCCCAGCATTTT.